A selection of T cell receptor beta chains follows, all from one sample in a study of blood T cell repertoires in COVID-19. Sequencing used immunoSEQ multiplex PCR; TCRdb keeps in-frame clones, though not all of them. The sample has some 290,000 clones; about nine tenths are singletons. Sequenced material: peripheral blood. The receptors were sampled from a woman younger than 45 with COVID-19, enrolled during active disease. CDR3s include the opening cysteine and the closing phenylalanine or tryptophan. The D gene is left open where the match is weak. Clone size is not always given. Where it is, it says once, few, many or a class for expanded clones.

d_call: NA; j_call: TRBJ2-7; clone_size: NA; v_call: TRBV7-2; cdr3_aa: CASSLYPGDSYEQYF; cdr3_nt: TGTGCCAGCAGCTTATATCCGGGGGATTCCTACGAGCAGTACTTC
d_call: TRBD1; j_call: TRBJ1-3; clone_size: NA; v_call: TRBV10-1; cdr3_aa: CASSDPTGTGQPSGNTIYF; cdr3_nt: TGCGCCAGCAGTGACCCTACCGGGACAGGTCAACCTTCTGGAAACACCATATATTTT
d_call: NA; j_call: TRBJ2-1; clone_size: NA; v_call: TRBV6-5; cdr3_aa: CATRGTYYNEQFF; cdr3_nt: TGTGCCACCCGGGGGACCTACTACAATGAGCAGTTCTTC
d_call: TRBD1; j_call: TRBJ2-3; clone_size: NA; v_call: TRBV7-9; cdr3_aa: CASSPRQGPDTQYF; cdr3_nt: TGTGCCAGCAGCCCCCGACAGGGGCCGGATACGCAGTATTTT
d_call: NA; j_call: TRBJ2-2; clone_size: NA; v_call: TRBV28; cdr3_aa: CASSWPGELFF; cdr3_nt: TGTGCCAGCAGTTGGCCCGGGGAGCTGTTTTTT
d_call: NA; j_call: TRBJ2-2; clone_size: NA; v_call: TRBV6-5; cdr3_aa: CASSLTSTGELFF; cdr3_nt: TGTGCCAGCAGTTTGACATCCACCGGGGAGCTGTTTTTT
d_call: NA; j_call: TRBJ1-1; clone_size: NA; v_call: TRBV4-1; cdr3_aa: CASSQEQGTEAFF; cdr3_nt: TGCGCCAGCAGCCAAGAGCAGGGCACTGAAGCTTTCTTT
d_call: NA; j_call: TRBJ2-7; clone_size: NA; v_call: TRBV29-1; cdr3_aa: CSVGPQTDRYEQYF; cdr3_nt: TGCAGCGTTGGGCCGCAGACAGATCGGTACGAGCAGTACTTC
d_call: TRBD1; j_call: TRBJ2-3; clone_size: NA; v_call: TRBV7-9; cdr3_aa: CASSQGGGTDTQYF; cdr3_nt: TGTGCCAGCAGCCAAGGGGGCGGCACAGATACGCAGTATTTT
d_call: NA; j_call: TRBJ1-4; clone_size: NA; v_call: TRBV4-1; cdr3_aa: CASSQVVVAVRGEKLFF; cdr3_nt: TGCGCCAGCAGCCAAGTGGTAGTTGCTGTGAGAGGGGAAAAACTGTTTTTT
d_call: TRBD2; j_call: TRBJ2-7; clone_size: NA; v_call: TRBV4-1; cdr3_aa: CASRLAGICWGEQYF; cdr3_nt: TGCGCCAGCAGACTAGCGGGAATCTGCTGGGGCGAGCAGTACTTC
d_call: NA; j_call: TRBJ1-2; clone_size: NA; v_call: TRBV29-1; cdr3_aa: CSVGLLTANYGYTF; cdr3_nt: TGCAGCGTCGGGCTTTTGACAGCAAACTATGGCTACACCTTC
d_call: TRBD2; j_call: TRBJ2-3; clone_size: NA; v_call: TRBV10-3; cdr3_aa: CAISELAGATDTQYF; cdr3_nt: TGTGCCATCAGTGAGTTAGCGGGGGCCACAGATACGCAGTATTTT
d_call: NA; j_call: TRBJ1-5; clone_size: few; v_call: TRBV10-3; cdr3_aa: CAISPAGAGDQPQHF; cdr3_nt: TGTGCCATCAGTCCAGCAGGGGCCGGGGATCAGCCCCAGCATTTT
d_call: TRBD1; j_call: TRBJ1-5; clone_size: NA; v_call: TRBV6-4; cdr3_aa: CASSAPDREVHVLNQPQHF; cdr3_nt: TGTGCCAGCAGTGCTCCGGACAGGGAAGTTCATGTGCTCAATCAGCCCCAGCATTTT
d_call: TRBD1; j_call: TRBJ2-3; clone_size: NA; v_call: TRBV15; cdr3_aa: CATSRDHATGGPDTQYF; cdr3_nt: TGTGCCACCAGCAGAGATCACGCAACAGGGGGCCCAGATACGCAGTATTTT
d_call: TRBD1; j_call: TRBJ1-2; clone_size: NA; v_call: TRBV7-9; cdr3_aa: CASSWNRGEGYTF; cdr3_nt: TGTGCCAGCAGCTGGAACAGGGGAGAGGGCTACACCTTC
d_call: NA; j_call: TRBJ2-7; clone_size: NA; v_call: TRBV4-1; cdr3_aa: CASSPGLLKPYEQYF; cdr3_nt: TGCGCCAGCAGTCCGGGACTGCTGAAACCCTACGAGCAGTACTTC
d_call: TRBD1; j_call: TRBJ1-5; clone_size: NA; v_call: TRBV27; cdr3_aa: CASIPTGAANQPQHF; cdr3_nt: TGTGCCAGCATTCCAACAGGGGCCGCCAATCAGCCCCAGCATTTT
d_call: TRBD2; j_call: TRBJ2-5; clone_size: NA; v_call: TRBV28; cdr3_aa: CASSFGRGGVKTQYF; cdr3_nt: TGTGCCAGCAGTTTCGGGCGGGGGGGCGTAAAGACCCAGTACTTC
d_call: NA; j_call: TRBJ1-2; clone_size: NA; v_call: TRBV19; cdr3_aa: CASSAAGGGTLDGYTF; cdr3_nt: TGTGCCAGTAGTGCCGCCGGCGGAGGGACCCTCGATGGCTACACCTTC
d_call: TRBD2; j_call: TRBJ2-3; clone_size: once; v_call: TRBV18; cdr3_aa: CASSEYGGAGDTQYF; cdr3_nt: TGTGCCAGCTCAGAATACGGGGGGGCCGGTGATACGCAGTATTTT
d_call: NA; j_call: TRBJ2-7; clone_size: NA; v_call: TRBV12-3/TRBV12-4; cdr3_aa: CATGGQGFQQYF; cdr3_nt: TGTGCCACCGGGGGGCAGGGCTTTCAGCAGTACTTC
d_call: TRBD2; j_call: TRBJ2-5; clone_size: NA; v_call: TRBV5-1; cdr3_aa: CASSRVPHTSGETQYF; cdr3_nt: TGCGCCAGCAGCCGAGTCCCCCACACTAGCGGGGAGACCCAGTACTTC
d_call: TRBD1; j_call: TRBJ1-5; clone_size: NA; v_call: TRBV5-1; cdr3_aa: CASSIGTGEDNQPQHF; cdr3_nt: TGCGCCAGCAGCATAGGGACAGGTGAGGACAATCAGCCCCAGCATTTT
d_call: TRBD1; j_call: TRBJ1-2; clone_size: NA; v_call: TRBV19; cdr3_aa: CASSRGGQGLYGYTF; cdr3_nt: TGTGCCAGTAGCAGGGGTGGACAGGGCCTATATGGCTACACCTTC
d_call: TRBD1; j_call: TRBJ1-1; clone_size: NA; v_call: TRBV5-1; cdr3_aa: CASSLEQGARPEAFF; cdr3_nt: TGCGCCAGCAGCTTGGAACAGGGGGCGCGCCCTGAAGCTTTCTTT
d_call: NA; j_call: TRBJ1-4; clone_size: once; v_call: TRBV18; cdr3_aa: CASSPPGAPTNEKLFF; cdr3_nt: TGTGCCAGCTCCCCCCCTGGGGCACCAACTAATGAAAAACTGTTTTTT
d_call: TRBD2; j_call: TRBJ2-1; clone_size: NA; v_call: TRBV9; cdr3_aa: CASSPRLAADEQFF; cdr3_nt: TGTGCCAGCAGCCCCAGACTAGCGGCGGATGAGCAGTTCTTC
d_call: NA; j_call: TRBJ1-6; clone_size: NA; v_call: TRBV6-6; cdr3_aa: CASSFGGSGSPLHF; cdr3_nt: TGTGCCAGCAGTTTCGGGGGGTCAGGATCACCCCTCCACTTT
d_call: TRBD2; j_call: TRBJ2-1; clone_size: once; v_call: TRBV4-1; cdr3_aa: CASSHRTSGAYNEQFF; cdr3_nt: TGCGCCAGCAGCCACCGGACTAGCGGGGCCTACAATGAGCAGTTCTTC
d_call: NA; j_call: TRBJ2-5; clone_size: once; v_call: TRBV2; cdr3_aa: CASSANRIGETQYF; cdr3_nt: TGTGCCAGCAGTGCGAACAGGATTGGAGAGACCCAGTACTTC
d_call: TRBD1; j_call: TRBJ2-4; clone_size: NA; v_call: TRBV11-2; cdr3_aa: CASSPRGPGDNIQYF; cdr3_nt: TGTGCCAGCAGTCCGAGGGGGCCTGGAGATAACATTCAGTACTTC
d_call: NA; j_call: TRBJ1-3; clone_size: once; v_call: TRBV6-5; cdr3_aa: CASTDRTGNTIYF; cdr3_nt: TGTGCCAGCACGGACAGAACGGGAAACACCATATATTTT
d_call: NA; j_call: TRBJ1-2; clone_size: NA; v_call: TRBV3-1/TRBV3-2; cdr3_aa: CASSQAQGPNYGYTF; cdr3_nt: TGTGCCAGCAGCCAAGCACAGGGCCCTAACTATGGCTACACCTTC
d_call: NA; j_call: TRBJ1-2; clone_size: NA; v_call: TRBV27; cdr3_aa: CASSTHIRTQGGGYTF; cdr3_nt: TGTGCCAGCAGTACACATATACGGACCCAAGGAGGGGGCTACACCTTC
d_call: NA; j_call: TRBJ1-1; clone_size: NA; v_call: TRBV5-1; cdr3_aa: CASSLAAGVGTEAFF; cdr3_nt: TGCGCCAGCAGCTTGGCCGCGGGGGTGGGCACTGAAGCTTTCTTT
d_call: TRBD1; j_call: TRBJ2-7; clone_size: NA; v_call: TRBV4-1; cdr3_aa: CASSPGQGIPYEQYF; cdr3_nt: TGCGCCAGCAGCCCCGGACAGGGGATCCCCTACGAGCAGTACTTC
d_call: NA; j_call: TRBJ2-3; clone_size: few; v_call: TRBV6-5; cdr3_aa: CASSPPGHPTDTQYF; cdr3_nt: TGTGCCAGCAGTCCCCCGGGACACCCCACAGATACGCAGTATTTT
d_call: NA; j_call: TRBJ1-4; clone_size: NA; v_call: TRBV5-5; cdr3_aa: CASSFRGQLTNEKLFF; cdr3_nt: TGTGCCAGCAGCTTCCGCGGACAGCTTACTAATGAAAAACTGTTTTTT
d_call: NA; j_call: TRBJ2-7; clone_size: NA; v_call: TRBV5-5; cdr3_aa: CASSLDRYNDGQYF; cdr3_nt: TGTGCCAGCAGCTTGGACAGGTACAACGACGGGCAGTACTTC